This T cell receptor (beta chain) derives from a study of T cell repertoires in cytomegalovirus infection. Study-level background: TCR beta signatures that were public indicated CMV infection and matching HLA type.

Study conclusions and caveats: Clonotypes of TCR beta that were HLA-C-restricted and CMV-specific dominated the ex vivo response. There were carriers of CMV plus the relevant HLA, and cumulative public TCR beta family frequency identified them.

TCRdb called the reads again in MiXCR, with one record for every CDR3 protein. The table has 680,000 or so distinct CDR3 sequences, 35% seen once. A few counts support this clonotype. The antigen is unknown. The CDR3 length is 14 residues. Trimming took 5 bases from V and 5 from J; bases not matched to a gene: 5. Germline V gene sequence: CDR1 DFQATT, CDR2 SNEGSKA (reference sequence). The source of this sequence is a human donor in good health (CMV status not recorded). Some clones in this sample may be carry-over from other donors' samples. Sample: PBMCs. The chain has TRBV20-1 and TRBJ2-2; the match to TRBD2 covers 10 bases. The CDR3 sequence: CSAPSAGGTGELFF. As DNA, the CDR3 is TGCAGTGCTCCCTCAGCGGGGGGGACCGGGGAGCTGTTTTTT.